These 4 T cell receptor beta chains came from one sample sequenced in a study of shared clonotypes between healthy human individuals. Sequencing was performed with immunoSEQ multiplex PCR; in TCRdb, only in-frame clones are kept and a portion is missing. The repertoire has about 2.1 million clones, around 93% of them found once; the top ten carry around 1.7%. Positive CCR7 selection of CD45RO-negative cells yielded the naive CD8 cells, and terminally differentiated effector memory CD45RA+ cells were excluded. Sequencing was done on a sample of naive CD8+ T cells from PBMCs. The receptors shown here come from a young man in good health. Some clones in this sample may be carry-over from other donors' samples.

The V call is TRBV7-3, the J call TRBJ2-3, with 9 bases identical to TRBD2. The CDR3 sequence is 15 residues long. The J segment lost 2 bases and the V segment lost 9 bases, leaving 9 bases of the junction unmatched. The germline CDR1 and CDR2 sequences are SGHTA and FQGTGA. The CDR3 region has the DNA TGTGCCAGTTCCTTCGCGGGAGGGATCACAGATACGCAGTATTTT. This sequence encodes CASSFAGGITDTQYF.

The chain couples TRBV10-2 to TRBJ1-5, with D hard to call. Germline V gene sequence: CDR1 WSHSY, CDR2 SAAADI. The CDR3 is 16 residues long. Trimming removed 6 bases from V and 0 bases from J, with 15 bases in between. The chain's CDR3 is CASSDTVSDSNQPQHF. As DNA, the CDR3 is TGCGCCAGCAGCGATACAGTGAGTGATAGCAATCAGCCCCAGCATTTT.

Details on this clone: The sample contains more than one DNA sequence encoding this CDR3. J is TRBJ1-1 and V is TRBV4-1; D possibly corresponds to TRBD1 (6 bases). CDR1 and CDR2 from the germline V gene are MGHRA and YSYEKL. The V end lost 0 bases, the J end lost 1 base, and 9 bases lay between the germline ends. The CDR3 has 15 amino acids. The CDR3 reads CASSQDWGQNTEAFF. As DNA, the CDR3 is TGCGCCAGCAGCCAAGATTGGGGACAGAACACTGAAGCTTTCTTT.

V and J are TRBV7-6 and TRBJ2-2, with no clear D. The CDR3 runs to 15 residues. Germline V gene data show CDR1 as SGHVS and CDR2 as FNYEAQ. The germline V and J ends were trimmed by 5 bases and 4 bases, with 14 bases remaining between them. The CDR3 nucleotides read TGTGCCAGCAGCCTTGGCGGAGATACCACCGGGGAGCTGTTTTTT. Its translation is CASSLGGDTTGELFF.